Following are 28 T cell receptor beta chains from one sample sequenced in a study of CD8+CD57+ T cells in acquired aplastic anemia. According to the study, genomic DNA was the template for TCR beta VDJ and CDR3 profiling. One entry per CDR3 protein, called by TCRdb with MiXCR from the reads. The sample carries some 42,000 distinct CDR3 sequences, roughly 65% recorded once. Sequences were obtained from sorted CD4+, CD8+, or CD8+CD57+ T cells (not recorded which) from PBMCs. These receptors all come from a human donor in good health, serving as a control.

This clonotype was picked up a small number of times. The J gene is TRBJ1-2, the V gene TRBV2; D uncertain. The CDR3 sequence is 11 residues long. Germline assignment: CDR1 SNHLY and CDR2 FYNNEI. Deletions cut 8 bases from V and 5 bases from J, with 9 bases between. The CDR3 DNA follows: TGTGCCAGCGGGAGGGAATATGGCTACACCTTC. This codes for CASGREYGYTF. Drawing the rest from reference TRBV2 and TRBJ1-2, the complete variable domain is EPEVTQTPSHQVTQMGQEVILRCVPISNHLYFYWYRQILGQKVEFLVSFYNNEISEKSEIFDDQFSVERPDGSNFTLKIRSTKLEDSAMYFCASGREYGYTFGSGTRLTVV.

The genes are TRBV29-1 and TRBJ2-2; D is unresolved. Trimming shortened V by 6 bases and J by 1 base, and 12 bases separated the two germline ends. Germline V gene lookup returns CDR1 SQVTM and CDR2 ANQGSEA. The CDR3 consists of 14 residues. The CDR3 DNA is TGCAGCGTCGCACACGCCGGGAACACCGGGGAGCTGTTTTTT. It codes for CSVAHAGNTGELFF.

The chain has TRBV20-1 and TRBJ1-5; D is undetermined. CDR1 is DFQATT, CDR2 SNEGSKA, per germline (reference sequence). V was clipped by 3 bases and J by 5 bases, with 14 bases between them. The CDR3 covers 14 residues. CDR3 in amino acids: CSARTPGAYQPQHF. CDR3 nucleotide sequence: TGCAGTGCTAGGACTCCCGGAGCTTATCAGCCCCAGCATTTT.

In its sample, this clonotype was seen a few times. This chain uses TRBV10-3 with TRBJ2-7, with TRBD1 matching over 7 bases. V shed 6 bases, J shed 0 bases, and the junction held 8 bases outside the gene matches. The length of the CDR3 is 15 residues. Germline-derived CDR1 and CDR2 are ENHRY and SYGVKD. The CDR3 is CAIRSADRASYEQYF. The CDR3 DNA follows: TGTGCCATCAGGAGCGCAGACAGGGCCTCCTACGAGCAGTACTTC.

The chain carries TRBV10-3 and TRBJ1-2; a weak D match, TRBD1 (6 bases). The germline gives CDR1 ENHRY, CDR2 SYGVKD. Deletions cut 4 bases from V and 4 bases from J, with 19 bases between. The CDR3 consists of 16 residues. In DNA form, the CDR3 reads TGTGCCATCAGTGCCACGAATGGGGGGCAGGCCTATGGCTACACCTTC. It translates to CAISATNGGQAYGYTF.

This clonotype ranks as medium-sized. The chain is built from TRBV2 and TRBJ1-1; D ambiguous. Per germline, CDR1 SNHLY and CDR2 FYNNEI. The length of the CDR3 is 11 residues. Trimming took off 4 bases at V and 3 bases at J, with 3 bases between the two ends. CDR3 region: CASSGHTEAFF. The CDR3 DNA sequence: TGTGCCAGCAGTGGTCACACTGAAGCTTTCTTT.

The rearrangement uses TRBV19 and TRBJ1-4, with 7 bases matching TRBD1. V gave up 1 base and J gave up 4 bases; unmatched junction bases: 3. The CDR3 consists of 15 residues. CDR1 is LNHDA and CDR2 is SQIVND in the germline V gene (reference sequence). CDR3 sequence reads: CASSIGDSLNEKLFF. CDR3 bases: TGTGCCAGTAGTATAGGGGACAGCCTTAATGAAAAACTGTTTTTT.

CDR3 DNA: TGTGCCAGCAGTTTCCCTATTGGACAGCAGGTAGATGGCTACACCTTC. Translated, it gives CASSFPIGQQVDGYTF. The chain uses TRBV6-5 and TRBJ1-2, with D possibly being TRBD1 (6 bases). CDR3 length: 16 residues. Germline CDR1 is MNHEY and CDR2 is SVGAGI. Trimming took off 4 bases at V and 6 bases at J, with 21 bases between the two ends.

The CDR3 loop is CAISESGATPDTGELFF. The CDR3 nucleotides read TGTGCCATCAGTGAGTCGGGGGCAACCCCGGACACCGGGGAGCTGTTTTTT. J is TRBJ2-2 and V is TRBV10-3; D may be TRBD1 (6 bases). This CDR3 contains 17 residues. Germline V gene lookup returns CDR1 ENHRY and CDR2 SYGVKD. Trimming left V 0 bases short and J 3 bases short, with 14 bases between.

This clonotype is large by share. The chain uses TRBV9 and TRBJ1-6, with 7 bases identical to TRBD1. Looked up from germline, CDR1 is SGDLS and CDR2 is YYNGEE. J was trimmed by 8 bases and V by 1 base; bases with no gene match: 6. CDR3 size: 15 residues. The CDR3 bases are TGTGCCAGCAGCGTAACCGGGACAGCACATTCACCCCTCCACTTT. Its protein is CASSVTGTAHSPLHF.

This clonotype is labeled as medium-sized (0.01 to 0.1%). J is TRBJ2-1 and V is TRBV20-1; 7 nucleotides line up with TRBD2. After removal of 6 bases from V and 2 bases from J, the junction contained 10 bases not matched to a gene. This CDR3 contains 15 residues. Germline V gives CDR1 DFQATT, CDR2 SNEGSKA (reference sequence). The CDR3 here is CSARETSSPYNEQFF. Written as DNA, the CDR3 is TGCAGTGCCAGGGAGACTAGCTCCCCCTACAATGAGCAGTTCTTC.

The V gene is TRBV7-9, the J gene TRBJ2-5, with D perhaps TRBD2 (5 bases). V lost 3 bases and J lost 3, with 8 bases in between. Germline V lookup: CDR1 SEHNR, CDR2 FQNEAQ (reference sequence). CDR3 length: 13 residues. The DNA of the CDR3 is TGTGCCAGCAGCTTTGACTATGAAGAGACCCAGTACTTC. It specifies CASSFDYEETQYF.

A word on this clonotype: As the CDR3 is not closed by the conserved phenylalanine or tryptophan, this likely results from a read error. The rearrangement links TRBV7-6 to TRBJ2-7; D possibly corresponds to TRBD2 (5 bases). Germline V gene sequence: CDR1 SGHVS, CDR2 FNYEAQ. This CDR3 has 14 amino acids. The CDR3: CASSLAPDSYEQYL. The DNA of the CDR3 is TGTGCTAGCAGCTTAGCGCCAGACTCCTACGAGCAGTACCTC.

The chain couples TRBV10-3 to TRBJ2-7; 10 nucleotides align to TRBD2. Germline CDR1 and CDR2: ENHRY and SYGVKD. V lost 6 bases, J lost 2 bases, and 7 bases stayed unmatched. This CDR3 contains 15 residues. The CDR3 DNA follows: TGTGCCATCAGGCCCACTAGCGGGATAGCCTACGAGCAGTACTTC. The encoded protein is CAIRPTSGIAYEQYF.

About this clonotype: The junction shows a germline mismatch at one end, possibly a read error. J is TRBJ2-7 and V is TRBV10-3, with D hard to call. The CDR3 spans 10 residues. Germline loops: CDR1 ENHRY, CDR2 SYGVKD. The CDR3: CASSEWEQYF. In DNA, the CDR3 is TGTGCCAGCAGTGAGTGGGAGCAGTACTTC.

This clonotype came up a few times. V and J are TRBV4-1 and TRBJ2-7, with a tentative D call TRBD2 (6 bases). The CDR3 consists of 15 residues. CDR1 and CDR2 (germline): MGHRA, YSYEKL. With 0 bases removed from V and 7 bases from J, the gap between germline ends came to 16 bases. CDR3 region: CASSQDSRGSREQYF. For the CDR3, the DNA is TGCGCCAGCAGCCAAGATAGTCGGGGGTCACGGGAGCAGTACTTC.

This clonotype appeared many times. The rearrangement uses TRBV28 and TRBJ1-5; no definite D call. The CDR3 runs 16 residues. Between the trimmed V and J ends, which lost 3 bases and 4 bases, there was a span of 16 bases. Germline V gene sequence: CDR1 MDHEN, CDR2 SYDVKM. The CDR3 reads CASSFSNLGSNQPQHF. CDR3 sequence (DNA): TGTGCCAGCAGTTTTTCTAATTTGGGCAGTAATCAGCCCCAGCATTTT.

The chain carries TRBV19 and TRBJ1-5, with TRBD1 as a possible D gene (5 bases). The V end was cut by 6 bases, the J end by 7 bases, with 16 bases between. The CDR3 totals 14 residues. From germline, CDR1 is LNHDA and CDR2 SQIVND (reference sequence). As DNA, the CDR3 is TGTGCCAGTAGGAGTAGCCAGGGTGACCAGCCCCAGCATTTT. Its protein is CASRSSQGDQPQHF.

This clonotype occurred many times. The gene calls are TRBV4-3 and TRBJ2-5, with TRBD1 matching over 10 bases. The CDR3 totals 16 residues. The J segment lost 5 bases and the V segment lost 0 bases, leaving 6 bases of the junction unmatched. Germline V gene data show CDR1 as LGHNA and CDR2 as YSLEER. CDR3 residues: CASSQERQGARETQYF. CDR3 DNA sequence: TGCGCCAGCAGCCAAGAAAGACAGGGGGCGCGTGAGACCCAGTACTTC.

By sample fraction, this clonotype is medium-sized. The CDR3 here is CASSDPGLSPLHF. CDR3 coding DNA: TGTGCCAGCAGTGATCCAGGGCTTTCACCCCTCCACTTT. The gene calls are TRBV2 and TRBJ1-6; maybe TRBD1 (5 bases). Trimming pared 3 bases from V and 9 bases from J, leaving 9 bases between. Germline lookup yields CDR1 SNHLY and CDR2 FYNNEI. CDR3 length equals 13 residues. Supplemented by reference TRBV2 and TRBJ1-6, the full variable domain reads EPEVTQTPSHQVTQMGQEVILRCVPISNHLYFYWYRQILGQKVEFLVSFYNNEISEKSEIFDDQFSVERPDGSNFTLKIRSTKLEDSAMYFCASSDPGLSPLHFGNGTRLTVT.

The chain uses TRBV19 and TRBJ1-6; 10 positions agree with TRBD1. The CDR3 covers 14 residues. V gave up 7 bases and J gave up 13 bases; unmatched junction bases: 10. The germline V gene encodes CDR1 LNHDA and CDR2 SQIVND (reference sequence). The CDR3 coding sequence is TGTGCCAGTACCGCTGGGACAGGGGTGACGCCCCTCCACTTT. As protein: CASTAGTGVTPLHF.

The chain uses TRBV20-1 and TRBJ2-2; D not resolved. CDR3 length equals 15 residues. The germline V and J ends were trimmed by 3 bases and 0 bases, with 11 bases remaining between them. CDR1 DFQATT and CDR2 SNEGSKA come from the germline V gene (reference sequence). CDR3 loop: CSASPGPTNTGELFF. The CDR3 nucleotides are TGCAGTGCTAGTCCCGGGCCGACGAACACCGGGGAGCTGTTTTTT.

This chain joins TRBV25-1 and TRBJ2-7; 11 bases line up with TRBD2. The CDR3 length is 16 residues. Unmatched junction bases numbered 8, after V lost 2 bases and J lost 5 bases. Germline CDR1 MGHDK, CDR2 SYGVNS. As DNA, the CDR3 is TGTGCCAGCAGTGAACGTAGCGGGGGGGCCAGGAACGAGCAGTACTTC. This translates into CASSERSGGARNEQYF.

In its sample, this clonotype was seen many times. CDR3 coding DNA: TGTGCCAGCAGCGGTACCAATGGGACAGTGAACACTGAAGCTTTCTTT. This sequence encodes CASSGTNGTVNTEAFF. This chain links TRBV7-9 with TRBJ1-1; 7 nucleotides align to TRBD1. The V and J ends lost 5 bases and 0 bases, in that order; junction bases with no gene match: 9. Germline assignment: CDR1 SEHNR and CDR2 FQNEAQ (reference sequence). This CDR3 region has 16 residues.

The V and J genes are TRBV20-1 and TRBJ1-4; tentative D call: TRBD1 (6 bases). Germline CDR1 reads DFQATT; CDR2 reads SNEGSKA (reference sequence). The CDR3 is 12 residues long. The chain's CDR3 is CRAQGSTEKLFF. Written as DNA, the CDR3 is TGCAGAGCACAGGGATCGACTGAAAAACTGTTTTTT.

This chain links TRBV10-3 with TRBJ1-2; no definite D call. Per germline, CDR1 ENHRY and CDR2 SYGVKD. There are 13 residues in the CDR3. V gave up 0 bases and J gave up 7 bases, with 9 bases separating them. The CDR3 bases are TGTGCCATCAGTGAGTCGACCGGGGTTGGCTACACCTTC. The encoded protein is CAISESTGVGYTF.

This clonotype was observed a handful of times. The V gene is TRBV14, the J gene TRBJ2-5; no clear D. TRBJ2-1 matches the DNA end more closely, so the J call is doubtful. Germline CDR1 is SGHDN and CDR2 is FVKESK. The CDR3 loop spans 15 amino acids. The CDR3 DNA follows: TGTGCCAGCAGCCAAGCGCCGGAAGTCTACAATGAGCAGTTCTTC. It yields the protein CASSQAPEVYNEQFF.

The chain joins TRBV15 to TRBJ2-6; 11 positions match TRBD2. Trimming cost V 0 bases and J 0 bases; bases outside gene matches: 1. Per germline, CDR1 LNHNV and CDR2 YYDKDF (reference sequence). This CDR3 has 18 amino acids. The CDR3 reads CATSRDGLAGSGANVLTF. In DNA form, the CDR3 reads TGTGCCACCAGCAGAGATGGACTAGCGGGCTCTGGGGCCAACGTCCTGACTTTC.